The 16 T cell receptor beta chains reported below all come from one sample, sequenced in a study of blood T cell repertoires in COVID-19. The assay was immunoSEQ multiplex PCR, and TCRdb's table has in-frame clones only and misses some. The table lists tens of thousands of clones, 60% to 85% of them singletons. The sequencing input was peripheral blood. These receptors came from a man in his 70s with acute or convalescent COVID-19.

CDR3 in amino acids: CARARGQGRNTIYF. The CDR3, as DNA: TGTGCCAGGGCCCGGGGACAGGGCAGAAACACCATATATTTT. J is TRBJ1-3 and V is TRBV7-3, with 9 bases lining up with TRBD1. Germline V gene data show CDR1 as SGHTA and CDR2 as FQGTGA. V dropped 9 bases and J dropped 5; count of bases not matched to a gene: 8. This CDR3 is 14 amino acids long.

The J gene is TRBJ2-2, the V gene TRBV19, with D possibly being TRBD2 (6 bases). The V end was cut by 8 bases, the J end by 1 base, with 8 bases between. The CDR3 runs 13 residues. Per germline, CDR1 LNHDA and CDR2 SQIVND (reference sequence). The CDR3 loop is CASGGMNTGELFF. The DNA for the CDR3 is TGTGCCAGTGGAGGGATGAACACCGGGGAGCTGTTTTTT.

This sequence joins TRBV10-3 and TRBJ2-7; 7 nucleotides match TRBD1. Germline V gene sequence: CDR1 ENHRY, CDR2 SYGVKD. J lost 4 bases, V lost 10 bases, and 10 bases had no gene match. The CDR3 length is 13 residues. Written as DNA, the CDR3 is TGTGCCACGAGACAGGGCCTTGAGTACGAGCAGTACTTC. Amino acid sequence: CATRQGLEYEQYF.

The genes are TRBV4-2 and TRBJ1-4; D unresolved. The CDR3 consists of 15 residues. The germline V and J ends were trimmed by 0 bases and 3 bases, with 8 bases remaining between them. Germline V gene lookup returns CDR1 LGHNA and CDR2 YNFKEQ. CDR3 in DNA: TGTGCCAGCAGCCAAGAGGAGAGGTCTAATGAAAAACTGTTTTTT. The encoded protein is CASSQEERSNEKLFF.

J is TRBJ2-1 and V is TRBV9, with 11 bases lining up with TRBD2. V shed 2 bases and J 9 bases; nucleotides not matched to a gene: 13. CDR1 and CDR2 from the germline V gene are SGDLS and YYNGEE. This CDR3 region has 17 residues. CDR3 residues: CASSVSSGRPPEGEQFF. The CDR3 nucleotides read TGTGCCAGCAGCGTCTCTAGCGGGAGGCCCCCAGAGGGTGAGCAGTTCTTC.

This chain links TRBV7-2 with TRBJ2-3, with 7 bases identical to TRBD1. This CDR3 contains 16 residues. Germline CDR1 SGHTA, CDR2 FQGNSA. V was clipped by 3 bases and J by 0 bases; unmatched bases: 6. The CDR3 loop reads CASSLDRFSSTDTQYF. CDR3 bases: TGTGCCAGCAGCTTGGACAGGTTTTCTAGCACAGATACGCAGTATTTT.

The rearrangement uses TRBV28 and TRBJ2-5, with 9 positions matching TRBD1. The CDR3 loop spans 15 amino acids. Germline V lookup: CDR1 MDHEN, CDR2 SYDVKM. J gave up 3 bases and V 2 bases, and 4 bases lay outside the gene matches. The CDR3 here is CASSLGGQGEETQYF. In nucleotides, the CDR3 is TGTGCCAGCAGTTTAGGGGGACAGGGAGAAGAGACCCAGTACTTC.

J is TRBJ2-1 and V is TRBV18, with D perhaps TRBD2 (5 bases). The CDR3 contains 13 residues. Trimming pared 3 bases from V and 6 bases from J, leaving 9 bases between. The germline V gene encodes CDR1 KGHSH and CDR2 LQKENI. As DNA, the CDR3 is TGTGCCAGCTCACCGAGGGCTGTCAATGAGCAGTTCTTC. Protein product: CASSPRAVNEQFF.

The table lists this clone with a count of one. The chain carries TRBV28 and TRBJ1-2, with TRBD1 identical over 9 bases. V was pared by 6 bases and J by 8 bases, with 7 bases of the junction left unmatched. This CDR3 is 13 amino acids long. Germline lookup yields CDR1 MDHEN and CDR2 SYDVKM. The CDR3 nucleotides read TGTGCCAGCAGCCGGGGACAGGGATTAGGCTACACCTTC. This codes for CASSRGQGLGYTF.

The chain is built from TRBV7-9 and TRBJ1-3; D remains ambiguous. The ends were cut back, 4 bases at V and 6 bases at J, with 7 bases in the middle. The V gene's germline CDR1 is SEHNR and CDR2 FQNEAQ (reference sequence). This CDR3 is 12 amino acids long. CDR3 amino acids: CASSSRQNTIYF. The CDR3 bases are TGTGCCAGCAGCTCCCGACAAAACACCATATATTTT.

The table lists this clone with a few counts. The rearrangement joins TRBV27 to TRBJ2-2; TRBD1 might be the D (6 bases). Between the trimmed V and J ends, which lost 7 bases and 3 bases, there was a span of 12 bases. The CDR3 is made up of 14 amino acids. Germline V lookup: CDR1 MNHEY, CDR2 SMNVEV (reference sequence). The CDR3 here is CASTYRVDTGELFF. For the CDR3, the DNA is TGTGCCAGCACCTACAGGGTAGACACCGGGGAGCTGTTTTTT.

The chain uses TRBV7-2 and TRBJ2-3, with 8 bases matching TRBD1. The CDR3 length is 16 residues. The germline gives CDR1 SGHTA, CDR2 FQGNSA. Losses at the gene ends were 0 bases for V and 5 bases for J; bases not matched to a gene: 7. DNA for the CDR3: TGTGCCAGCAGCTTAGCAGCAGGGGGCGTTGTAGATACGCAGTATTTT. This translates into CASSLAAGGVVDTQYF.

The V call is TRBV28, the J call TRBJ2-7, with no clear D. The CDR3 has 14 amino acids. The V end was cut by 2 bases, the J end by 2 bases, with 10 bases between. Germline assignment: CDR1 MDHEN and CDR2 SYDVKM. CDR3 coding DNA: TGTGCCAGCAGTTTAAACTCTCCTCCCTACGAGCAGTACTTC. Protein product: CASSLNSPPYEQYF. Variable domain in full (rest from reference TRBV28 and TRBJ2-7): DVKVTQSSRYLVKRTGEKVFLECVQDMDHENMFWYRQDPGLGLRLIYFSYDVKMKEKGDIPEGYSVSREKKERFSLILESASTNQTSMYLCASSLNSPPYEQYFGPGTRLTVT.

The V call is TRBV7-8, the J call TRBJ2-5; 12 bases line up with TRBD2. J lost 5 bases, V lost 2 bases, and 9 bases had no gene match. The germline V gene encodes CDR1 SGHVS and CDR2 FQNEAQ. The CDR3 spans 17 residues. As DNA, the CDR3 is TGTGCCAGCAGCTTATGGGCTAGCGGGAGGGCCACGGAGACCCAGTACTTC. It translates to CASSLWASGRATETQYF.

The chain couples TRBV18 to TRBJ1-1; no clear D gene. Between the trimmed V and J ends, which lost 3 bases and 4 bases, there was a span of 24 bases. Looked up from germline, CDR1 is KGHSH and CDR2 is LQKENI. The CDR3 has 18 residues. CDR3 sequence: CASSPSGTLENRGTEAFF. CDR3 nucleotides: TGTGCCAGCTCACCTTCAGGAACGCTCGAAAACCGGGGCACTGAAGCTTTCTTT.

The CDR3 region is CASSLVGGMETQYF. CDR3 bases: TGCGCCAGCAGCTTGGTCGGAGGGATGGAGACCCAGTACTTC. The chain is built from TRBV5-1 and TRBJ2-5, with D possibly being TRBD2 (6 bases). The CDR3 contains 14 residues. V lost 0 bases and J 5 bases, leaving 11 bases between the germline ends. In germline, CDR1 is SGHRS, CDR2 YFSETQ. The full variable domain, its missing parts supplied by reference TRBV5-1 and TRBJ2-5, is KAGVTQTPRYLIKTRGQQVTLSCSPISGHRSVSWYQQTPGQGLQFLFEYFSETQRNKGNFPGRFSGRQFSNSRSEMNVSTLELGDSALYLCASSLVGGMETQYFGPGTRLLVL.